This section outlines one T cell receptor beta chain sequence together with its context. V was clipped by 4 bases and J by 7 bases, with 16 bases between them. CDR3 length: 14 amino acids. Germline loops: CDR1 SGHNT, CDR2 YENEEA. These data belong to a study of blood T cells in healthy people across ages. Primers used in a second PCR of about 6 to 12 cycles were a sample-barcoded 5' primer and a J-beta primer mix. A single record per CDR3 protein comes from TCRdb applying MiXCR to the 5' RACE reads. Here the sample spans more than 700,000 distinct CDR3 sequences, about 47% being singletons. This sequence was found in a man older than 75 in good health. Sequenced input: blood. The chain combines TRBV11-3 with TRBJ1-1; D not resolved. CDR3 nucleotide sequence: TGTGCCAGCAGCTCCGACACGGACGGGGTTGAAGCTTTCTTT. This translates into CASSSDTDGVEAFF.